This T cell receptor (beta chain) is from a study of blood T cell repertoires in COVID-19. Study overall: The samples span acute and convalescent COVID-19 from the United States, Italy and Spain. From T cells, B-cell-depleted T cells, or PBMCs came the material, which was cDNA or gDNA.

Germline-derived CDR1 and CDR2 are SEHNR and FQNEAQ (reference sequence). Between the trimmed V and J ends, which lost 5 bases and 4 bases, there was a span of 18 bases. The CDR3 is 15 amino acids. This table comes from immunoSEQ multiplex PCR, and its TCRdb copy is limited to in-frame clones, with some not included. This table has more than 25,000 clones, 87% appearing once. This clonotype originated in a man in his fifties or sixties with active COVID-19. Sequencing used peripheral blood. The V gene is TRBV7-9, the J gene TRBJ2-7, with D maybe TRBD1 (6 bases). CDR3 coding DNA: TGTGCCAGCAGCCCGCCTACTACAGGGATGTACGAGCAGTACTTC. This sequence encodes CASSPPTTGMYEQYF.